This T cell receptor beta chain was recorded in a study of early T cells in non-severe SARS-CoV-2 infection. The CDR3 covers 16 residues. Germline V gene sequence: CDR1 MDHEN, CDR2 SYDVKM. Trimming pared 3 bases from V and 5 bases from J, leaving 19 bases between. Individual cDNA molecules were tagged with unique molecular identifiers. Using its own MiXCR run on the 5' RACE reads, TCRdb lists one record per CDR3 protein. The sample has 70,000 to 85,000 distinct CDR3 sequences; 12% are singletons. This clonotype was seen a handful of times. The receptor was isolated from an adult who was a healthcare worker with PCR-confirmed SARS-CoV-2 infection or an uninfected control (not recorded which). The sample comprised whole blood. V and J are TRBV28 and TRBJ1-1; D might be TRBD1 (6 bases). The CDR3 DNA reads as TGTGCCAGCAGTTTTCCCCCCACAGGGAGGTGGACTGAAGCTTTCTTT. This translates into CASSFPPTGRWTEAFF.